These 27 T cell receptor beta chains share one sample of origin, sequenced in a study of T-cell memory formation after mild COVID-19. TCRdb redid the calling of the 5' RACE reads with MiXCR, one entry per CDR3 protein. The table lists a few hundred thousand distinct CDR3 sequences, more than 20% of them singletons. Sequenced material: PBMCs or a T cell subset sorted from them (not recorded which). These receptors came from a man between 18 and 29 years old who had mild COVID-19 (a few samples of this study predate the infection). Cell type and time point are not known.

This rearrangement joins TRBV28 to TRBJ2-1; D remains ambiguous. This CDR3 comprises 14 residues. V was shortened by 5 bases and J by 8 bases, with 16 bases between the two germline ends. Germline V lookup: CDR1 MDHEN, CDR2 SYDVKM. The CDR3 loop reads CASSRSTRSDEQFF. CDR3 DNA: TGTGCCAGCAGTCGATCAACCCGGTCCGATGAGCAGTTCTTC. Drawing the rest from reference TRBV28 and TRBJ2-1, the complete variable domain is DVKVTQSSRYLVKRTGEKVFLECVQDMDHENMFWYRQDPGLGLRLIYFSYDVKMKEKGDIPEGYSVSREKKERFSLILESASTNQTSMYLCASSRSTRSDEQFFGPGTRLTVL.

This chain links TRBV11-2 with TRBJ1-1; D remains ambiguous. V lost 4 bases to trimming and J lost 1 base, with 13 bases between them. The CDR3 spans 15 residues. CDR1 is SGHAT and CDR2 is FQNNGV in the germline V gene. The CDR3 DNA sequence: TGTGCCAGCAGCTGGAGAGGAGAGAGGAACACTGAAGCTTTCTTT. This translates into CASSWRGERNTEAFF.

This clonotype showed up many times. This chain uses TRBV20-1 with TRBJ2-1; D is undetermined. This CDR3 is 12 amino acids long. CDR1 and CDR2 from the germline V gene are DFQATT and SNEGSKA (reference sequence). Trimming took 5 bases from V and 8 from J, leaving 13 bases between them. CDR3 amino acids: CSASTSADEQFF. CDR3 nucleotides: TGCAGTGCTTCGACCTCAGCCGATGAGCAGTTCTTC.

This clonotype was detected a few times. This chain links TRBV5-1 with TRBJ2-2; TRBD1 matches 7 bases. In germline, CDR1 is SGHRS, CDR2 YFSETQ. The V and J ends lost 4 bases and 5 bases, in that order; junction bases with no gene match: 2. The CDR3 loop spans 13 amino acids. CDR3 sequence (DNA): TGCGCCAGCAGCACAGGGGAAACCGGGGAGCTGTTTTTT. Its translation is CASSTGETGELFF.

The sample holds a few counts of this clonotype. V and J are TRBV4-1 and TRBJ2-1; D is possibly TRBD2 (6 bases). The V and J ends lost 1 base and 10 bases respectively, with 11 bases between them. Germline loops: CDR1 MGHRA, CDR2 YSYEKL. The CDR3 consists of 13 residues. The DNA of the CDR3 is TGCGCCAGCAGCCAAGCCCCCGGGGGAGAGCAGTTCTTC. Amino acids: CASSQAPGGEQFF.

This clonotype was counted only a few times. The rearrangement joins TRBV29-1 to TRBJ2-7; 7 bases agree with TRBD1. The CDR3 covers 14 residues. Trimming at V came to 1 base and at J to 6 bases, leaving 9 bases not matched to a gene. Germline lookup yields CDR1 SQVTM and CDR2 ANQGSEA. The CDR3 region has the DNA TGCAGCGTTGAAGGGGTGGACAGGCCTGGCGAGCAGTACTTC. It is translated as CSVEGVDRPGEQYF.

CDR3 bases: TGCGCCAGCAGCTTCCCAGGGGTGAACACTGAAGCTTTCTTT. This translates into CASSFPGVNTEAFF. This sequence joins TRBV5-1 and TRBJ1-1, with a possible D match to TRBD1 (6 bases). V dropped 2 bases and J dropped 0 bases, with 8 bases sitting between them. The germline V gene encodes CDR1 SGHRS and CDR2 YFSETQ. The CDR3 runs to 14 residues.

This chain connects TRBV5-1 to TRBJ1-1, with TRBD1 identical over 8 bases. This CDR3 is 14 amino acids long. Per germline, CDR1 SGHRS and CDR2 YFSETQ. The V and J ends lost 4 bases and 1 base, in that order; junction bases with no gene match: 3. The CDR3 nucleotides read TGCGCCAGCAGCATGCAGGGGGCGAACACTGAAGCTTTCTTT. This codes for CASSMQGANTEAFF.

The rearrangement uses TRBV5-4 and TRBJ2-1; D is undetermined. V was shortened by 2 bases and J by 12 bases, with 12 bases between the two germline ends. CDR1 is SGHNT, CDR2 YYREEE, per germline (reference sequence). This CDR3 region has 12 residues. CDR3 bases: TGTGCCAGCAGCTTCTCGAGGCGCGGGCAGTTCTTC. It codes for CASSFSRRGQFF.

The gene calls are TRBV7-2 and TRBJ1-1; tentatively, D is TRBD1 (5 bases). CDR3 length equals 14 residues. Germline lookup yields CDR1 SGHTA and CDR2 FQGNSA. With 1 base removed from V and 4 bases from J, the gap between germline ends came to 10 bases. In DNA, the CDR3 is TGTGCCAGCAGCTTAGGGGGCAGGGTCACTGAAGCTTTCTTT. Protein sequence: CASSLGGRVTEAFF.

In this sample, this clonotype turned up a few times. This chain joins TRBV6-5 and TRBJ1-2, with D possibly TRBD1 on 6 matching bases. Trimming took off 8 bases at V and 2 bases at J, with 18 bases between the two ends. CDR1 MNHEY and CDR2 SVGAGI come from the germline V gene. This CDR3 contains 15 residues. CDR3 in DNA: TGTGCCAGCCTCCCCGTCCAGGGGCTGAACTATGGCTACACCTTC. Translation: CASLPVQGLNYGYTF.

This clonotype was recorded a few times. The chain combines TRBV11-2 with TRBJ2-3; possible D gene TRBD2, 6 bases. There are 13 residues in the CDR3. Germline assignment: CDR1 SGHAT and CDR2 FQNNGV. V lost 1 base to trimming and J lost 6 bases, with 8 bases between them. CDR3 sequence (DNA): TGTGCCAGCAGCTTAGGGGGACTCGATACGCAGTATTTT. It yields the protein CASSLGGLDTQYF. The full variable domain, rest sourced from reference TRBV11-2 and TRBJ2-3, is EAGVAQSPRYKIIEKRQSVAFWCNPISGHATLYWYQQILGQGPKLLIQFQNNGVVDDSQLPKDRFSAERLKGVDSTLKIQPAKLEDSAVYLCASSLGGLDTQYFGPGTRLTVL.

The CDR3 region is CSVGGRTTDTQYF. Here the CDR3 DNA reads TGCAGCGTTGGAGGACGGACTACAGATACGCAGTATTTT. The chain employs TRBV29-1 and TRBJ2-3, with D possibly TRBD2 on 5 matching bases. V was cut by 4 bases and J by 3 bases, with 11 bases left in between. This CDR3 comprises 13 residues. The germline gives CDR1 SQVTM, CDR2 ANQGSEA.

This sequence joins TRBV20-1 and TRBJ1-4, with D perhaps matching TRBD1 (5 bases). Trimming removed 3 bases at V and 10 bases at J, with 12 bases between. In germline, CDR1 is DFQATT, CDR2 SNEGSKA (reference sequence). This CDR3 is built from 12 residues. The CDR3 DNA is TGCAGTGCTAGTAGCCAGGGTCGAAAACTGTTTTTT. Amino acid sequence: CSASSQGRKLFF.

The rearrangement links TRBV4-1 to TRBJ1-1; TRBD1 matches 11 bases. Germline V gives CDR1 MGHRA, CDR2 YSYEKL. V lost 3 bases, J lost 5 bases, and 2 bases stayed unmatched. The CDR3 is 14 amino acids. The CDR3 loop is CASSQDRGRTEAFF. The CDR3 bases are TGCGCCAGCAGCCAGGACAGGGGGCGAACTGAAGCTTTCTTT.

This clonotype was seen only a few times. One end of the junction fails to match germline, which may point to a read error. Written as DNA, the CDR3 is TGTGCCAGCAGCTCGATCACAGGGGACCGTAGGGAATTC. Protein product: CASSSITGDRREF. V is TRBV7-2 and J is TRBJ2-5; 7 bases are a match to TRBD1. This CDR3 region has 13 residues. CDR1 and CDR2 (germline): SGHTA, FQGNSA.

The V and J genes are TRBV7-9 and TRBJ1-2; D uncertain. The V and J ends lost 2 bases and 1 base respectively, with 5 bases between them. The germline V gene has CDR1 SEHNR and CDR2 FQNEAQ (reference sequence). The CDR3 has 13 residues. The CDR3, as DNA: TGTGCCAGCAGCTTATCCATTAACTATGGCTACACCTTC. This codes for CASSLSINYGYTF. The entire variable domain, with the rest obtained from reference TRBV7-9 and TRBJ1-2, is as follows: DTGVSQNPRHKITKRGQNVTFRCDPISEHNRLYWYRQTLGQGPEFLTYFQNEAQLEKSRLLSDRFSAERPKGSFSTLEIQRTEQGDSAMYLCASSLSINYGYTFGSGTRLTVV.

This clonotype was seen only a few times. The rearrangement uses TRBV16 and TRBJ2-2; the D gene is possibly TRBD1 (5 bases). The germline CDR1 and CDR2 sequences are KGHSY and FQNENV. Trimming cost V 3 bases and J 1 base, with 9 bases left between them. The CDR3 is 15 amino acids. The CDR3 DNA reads as TGTGCCAGCAGCCAGGTCAGGGTGAACACCGGGGAGCTGTTTTTT. It is translated as CASSQVRVNTGELFF. Full variable domain (missing parts from reference TRBV16 and TRBJ2-2): GEEVAQTPKHLVRGEGQKAKLYCAPIKGHSYVFWYQQVLKNEFKFLISFQNENVFDETGMPKERFSAKCLPNSPCSLEIQATKLEDSAVYFCASSQVRVNTGELFFGEGSRLTVL.

CDR3 nucleotides: TGTGCCAGCAGCTTAGGGGGCTGGCAAGAGACCCAGTACTTC. Encoded protein: CASSLGGWQETQYF. The chain carries TRBV7-9 and TRBJ2-5, with TRBD1 as a possible D gene (5 bases). From germline, CDR1 is SEHNR and CDR2 FQNEAQ (reference sequence). The CDR3 has 14 amino acids. V lost 1 base to trimming and J lost 2 bases, with 8 bases between them.

V gene TRBV21-1 combines with J gene TRBJ2-1. TRBV21-1 is described as a pseudogene. The CDR3 is 12 amino acids. As DNA, the CDR3 is TGTGCCATCCCACGATCTCTATGCGAGCAGTTCTTC. This codes for CAIPRSLCEQFF.

CDR3 DNA sequence: TGTGCCAGCAGTTTAGGTCAGGGGGATACGCAGTATTTT. As protein: CASSLGQGDTQYF. The chain has TRBV27 and TRBJ2-3; D perhaps matches TRBD1 (6 bases). Trimming stripped 2 bases from V and 6 bases from J, with 9 bases between. Germline V gene sequence: CDR1 MNHEY, CDR2 SMNVEV (reference sequence). This CDR3 is built from 13 residues.

This clonotype was seen more than once but under ten times. The V and J genes are TRBV9 and TRBJ2-2; D might be TRBD1 (6 bases). V was shortened by 4 bases and J by 6 bases, with 10 bases between the two germline ends. Germline CDR1 is SGDLS and CDR2 is YYNGEE. This CDR3 contains 13 residues. CDR3 nucleotide sequence: TGTGCCAGCAGCTATGAGGGGGCCGGGGAGCTGTTTTTT. Translated, it gives CASSYEGAGELFF. Combining the CDR3 with reference TRBV9 and TRBJ2-2 gives the whole variable domain DSGVTQTPKHLITATGQRVTLRCSPRSGDLSVYWYQQSLDQGLQFLIQYYNGEERAKGNILERFSAQQFPDLHSELNLSSLELGDSALYFCASSYEGAGELFFGEGSRLTVL.

J is TRBJ2-3 and V is TRBV7-9, with TRBD2 identical over 9 bases. Germline V CDR1 and CDR2: SEHNR, FQNEAQ (reference sequence). CDR3 length: 15 residues. Trimming cost V 9 bases and J 0 bases; bases outside gene matches: 7. DNA of the CDR3: TGTGCCAGAAGTTTTAGCGGGAGTAGCACAGATACGCAGTATTTT. It specifies CARSFSGSSTDTQYF.

This chain links TRBV6-1 with TRBJ2-7; D is unresolved. The germline CDR1 and CDR2 sequences are MNHNS and SASEGT. V was cut by 1 base and J by 0 bases, with 10 bases left in between. This CDR3 has 15 amino acids. The CDR3 region has the DNA TGTGCCAGCAGTGAAGTGGTTCCCACCTCCTACGAGCAGTACTTC. It is translated as CASSEVVPTSYEQYF.

This clonotype was counted between two and nine times. This chain joins TRBV10-1 and TRBJ2-7, with D unclear. The CDR3 spans 14 residues. The germline V gene has CDR1 WNHNN and CDR2 SYGVQD (reference sequence). Trimming shortened V by 2 bases and J by 0 bases, and 8 bases separated the two germline ends. The CDR3 spells CASSEATASYEQYF. In nucleotides, the CDR3 is TGCGCCAGCAGTGAGGCGACCGCCTCCTACGAGCAGTACTTC.

There are a few counts of this clonotype. The V gene is TRBV6-6, the J gene TRBJ2-7, with D possibly matching TRBD1 (6 bases). The V end lost 2 bases, the J end lost 4 bases, and 9 bases lay between the germline ends. The germline V gene encodes CDR1 MNHNY and CDR2 SVGAGI (reference sequence). This CDR3 spans 13 amino acids. DNA for the CDR3: TGTGCCAGCAGTTACGACAGGCTGTACGAGCAGTACGTC. It yields the protein CASSYDRLYEQYV.

The V call is TRBV9, the J call TRBJ1-2; TRBD1 agrees at 10 bases. The CDR3 is made up of 17 amino acids. The germline V gene encodes CDR1 SGDLS and CDR2 YYNGEE. J was trimmed by 3 bases and V by 0 bases; bases with no gene match: 8. CDR3 sequence reads: CASSVGVRGQGHYGYTF. For the CDR3, the DNA is TGTGCCAGCAGCGTAGGGGTACGGGGACAGGGGCACTATGGCTACACCTTC.